This T cell receptor (beta chain) was obtained from a study of T cells in Graves' hyperthyroidism and ophthalmopathy. Diagnostic assessment was based on clinical symptoms, serum thyroxine and TRAb, thyroid ultrasound and orbital computed tomography. V was pared by 1 base and J by 6 bases, with 10 bases of the junction left unmatched. The CDR3 extends over 16 amino acids. Germline CDR1 and CDR2: SGHDT and YYEEEE. The table lists this clonotype with a few counts. What was amplified from RNA transcripts were TCR beta CDR3 regions. HTBI primers drove first-round RT-PCR of the TCR CDR3. One entry per CDR3 protein results from TCRdb running MiXCR on the multiplex PCR reads. The data contain 250,000 to 400,000 distinct CDR3 sequences, roughly an eighth of them singletons.

J is TRBJ1-2 and V is TRBV5-6; 9 bases are shared with TRBD1. This receptor was taken from a middle-aged woman with Graves' ophthalmopathy. Sequencing was performed on blood. The DNA for the CDR3 is TGTGCCAGCAGCTTGTGGGAGACGGGGACAGGGAATGGCTACACCTTC. Protein sequence: CASSLWETGTGNGYTF.